This T cell receptor (beta chain) originates from a study of blood T cell repertoires in COVID-19. Study-wide background: Samples of COVID-19 (acute and convalescent) were obtained from the United States, Italy and Spain. Nucleic acid was either cDNA or gDNA, and it came from T cells, B-cell-depleted T cells, or PBMCs.

Repertoires were generated with immunoSEQ multiplex PCR, while TCRdb's copy carries only in-frame clones and drops some. The table shows approximately 210,000 clones, with 80% occurring only once. Those enrolled, adults aged roughly 18 to 89 years, came from about two dozen US areas. The sequence came from a man in his thirties or forties with acute COVID-19. Sequencing was carried out using PBMCs or T cells enriched from blood (not recorded which).

CDR3 in DNA: TGTGCCAGCAGCTTATCTGGACAGAAGACCTACAATGAGCAGTTCTTC. This sequence encodes CASSLSGQKTYNEQFF. V and J are TRBV7-3 and TRBJ2-1, with D possibly matching TRBD1 (6 bases). The CDR3 length is 16 residues. V shed 2 bases and J shed 2 bases, with 13 bases lying between them. Germline V gene sequence: CDR1 SGHTA, CDR2 FQGTGA.